This T cell receptor beta chain comes out of a study of a mutant IDH1 vaccine in newly diagnosed glioma. Study details: Eight vaccinations were given in weeks 1, 3, 5, 7, 11, 15, 19 and 23. Among treated patients, approximately 60% were male and approximately 40% female, and mean age was roughly 40 years. Earlier care involved radiotherapy, temozolomide, or both, and the majority received both. Vaccines were begun 4-6 weeks after radiotherapy alone, or with temozolomide cycles.

Time point indicated: week 11, during vaccination. Each dose delivered 300 ug of mutant IDH1 20-mer peptide subcutaneously with imiquimod. V dropped 6 bases and J dropped 4 bases, with 12 bases sitting between them. From germline, CDR1 is SEHNR and CDR2 FQNEAQ (reference sequence). The CDR3 totals 14 residues. As regards this clone: The antigen is not known.

TCRdb's copy holds only in-frame clones and misses some; the assay was immunoSEQ multiplex PCR. The profile shows about 60,000 clones, approximately 80% of them singletons. The gene calls are TRBV7-9 and TRBJ1-4; D gene unclear. This specimen was PBMCs, taken from a glioma patient whose treatment included an IDH1 peptide vaccine. The sequence came from a man aged 30 to 45 with glioma. CDR3 coding DNA: TGTGCCAGCAGTAAAGGGCGAGATAATGAAAAACTGTTTTTT. Its protein product is CASSKGRDNEKLFF.